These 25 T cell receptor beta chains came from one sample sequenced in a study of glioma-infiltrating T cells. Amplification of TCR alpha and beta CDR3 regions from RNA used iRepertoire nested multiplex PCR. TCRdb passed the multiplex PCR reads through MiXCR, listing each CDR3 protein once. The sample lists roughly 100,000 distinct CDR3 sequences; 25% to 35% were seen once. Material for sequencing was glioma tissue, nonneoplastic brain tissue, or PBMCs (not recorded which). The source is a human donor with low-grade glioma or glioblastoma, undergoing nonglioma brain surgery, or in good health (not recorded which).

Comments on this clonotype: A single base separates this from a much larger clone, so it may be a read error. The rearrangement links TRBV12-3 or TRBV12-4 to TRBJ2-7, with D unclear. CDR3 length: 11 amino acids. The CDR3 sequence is CDSSRTSEQYF. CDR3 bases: TGTGACAGCAGCCGTACGAGCGAGCAGTACTTC.

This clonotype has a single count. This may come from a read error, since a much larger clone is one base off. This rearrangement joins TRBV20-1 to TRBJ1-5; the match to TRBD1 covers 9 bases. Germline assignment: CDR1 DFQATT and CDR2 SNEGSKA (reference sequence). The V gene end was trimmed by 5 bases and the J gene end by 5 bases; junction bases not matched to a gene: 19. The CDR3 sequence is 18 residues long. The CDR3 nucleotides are TGCAGTGCTTCCCCCATCGACAGGGGGAAGAGGAGAGATCAGCCCCAGCATTTT. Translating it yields CSASPIDRGKRRDQPQHF.

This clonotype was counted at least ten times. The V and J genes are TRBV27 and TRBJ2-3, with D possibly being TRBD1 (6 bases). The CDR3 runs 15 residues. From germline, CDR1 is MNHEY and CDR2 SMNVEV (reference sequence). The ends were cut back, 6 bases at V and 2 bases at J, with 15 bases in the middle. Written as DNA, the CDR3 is TGTGCCAGCAGCCGGACAGCAACCTACACAGATACGCAGTATTTT. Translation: CASSRTATYTDTQYF.

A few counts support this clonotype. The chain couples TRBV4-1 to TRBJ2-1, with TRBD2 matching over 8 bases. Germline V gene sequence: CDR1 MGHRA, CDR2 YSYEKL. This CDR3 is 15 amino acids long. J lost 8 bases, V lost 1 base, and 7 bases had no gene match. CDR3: CASSQVFSGGDEQFF. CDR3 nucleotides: TGCGCCAGCAGCCAAGTCTTCAGCGGGGGAGATGAGCAGTTCTTC.

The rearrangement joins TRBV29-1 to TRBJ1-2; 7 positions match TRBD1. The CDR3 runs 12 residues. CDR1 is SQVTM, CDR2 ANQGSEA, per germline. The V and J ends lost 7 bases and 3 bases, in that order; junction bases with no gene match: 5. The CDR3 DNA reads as TGCAGCGCTATAGGGACAGACTATGGCTACACCTTC. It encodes CSAIGTDYGYTF. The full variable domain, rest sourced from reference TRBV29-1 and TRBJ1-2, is SAVISQKPSRDICQRGTSLTIQCQVDSQVTMMFWYRQQPGQSLTLIATANQGSEATYESGFVIDKFPISRPNLTFSTLTVSNMSPEDSSIYLCSAIGTDYGYTFGSGTRLTVV.

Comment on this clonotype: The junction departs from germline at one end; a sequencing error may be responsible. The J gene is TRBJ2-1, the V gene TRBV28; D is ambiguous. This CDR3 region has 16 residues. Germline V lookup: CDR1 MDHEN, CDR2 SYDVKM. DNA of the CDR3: TGTGCCTGCAGTTTCAGCAGCATAAGCTCCTACAATGAGCAGTTCTTC. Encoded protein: CACSFSSISSYNEQFF. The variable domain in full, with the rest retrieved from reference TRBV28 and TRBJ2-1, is DVKVTQSSRYLVKRTGEKVFLECVQDMDHENMFWYRQDPGLGLRLIYFSYDVKMKEKGDIPEGYSVSREKKERFSLILESASTNQTSMYLCACSFSSISSYNEQFFGPGTRLTVL.

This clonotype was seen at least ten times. The CDR3 protein is CASSSFREQETQYF. CDR3 nucleotides: TGTGCCAGCAGCTCATTCCGGGAGCAAGAGACCCAGTACTTC. The chain uses TRBV7-2 and TRBJ2-5; tentatively, D is TRBD2 (6 bases). The CDR3 sequence is 14 residues long. Trimming shortened V by 4 bases and J by 2 bases, and 11 bases separated the two germline ends. Germline-derived CDR1 and CDR2 are SGHTA and FQGNSA.

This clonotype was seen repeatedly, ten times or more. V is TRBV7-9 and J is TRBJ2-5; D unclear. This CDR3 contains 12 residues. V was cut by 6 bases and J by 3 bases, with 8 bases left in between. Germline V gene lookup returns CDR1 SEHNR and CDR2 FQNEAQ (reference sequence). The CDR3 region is CASRAREETQYF. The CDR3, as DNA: TGTGCCAGCAGGGCGAGAGAAGAGACCCAGTACTTC.

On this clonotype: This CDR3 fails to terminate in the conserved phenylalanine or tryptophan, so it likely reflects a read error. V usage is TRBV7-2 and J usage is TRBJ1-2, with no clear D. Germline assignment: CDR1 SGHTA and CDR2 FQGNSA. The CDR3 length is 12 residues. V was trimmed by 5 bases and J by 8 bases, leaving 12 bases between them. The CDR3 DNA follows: TGTGCCAGCAGCCCGCTTGAGTACGGCTACACCTTA. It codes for CASSPLEYGYTL.

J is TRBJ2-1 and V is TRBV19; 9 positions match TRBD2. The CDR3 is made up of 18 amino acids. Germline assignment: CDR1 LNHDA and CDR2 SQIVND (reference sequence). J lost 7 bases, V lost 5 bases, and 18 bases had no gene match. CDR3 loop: CASSQIMGAGGELNEQFF. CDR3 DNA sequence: TGTGCCAGTAGTCAAATCATGGGGGCGGGGGGGGAACTTAATGAGCAGTTCTTC.

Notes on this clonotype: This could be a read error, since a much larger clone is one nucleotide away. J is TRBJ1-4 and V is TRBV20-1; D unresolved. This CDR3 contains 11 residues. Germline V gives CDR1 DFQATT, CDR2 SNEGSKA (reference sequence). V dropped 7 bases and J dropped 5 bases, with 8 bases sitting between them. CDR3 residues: CSGPENEKLFF. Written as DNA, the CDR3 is TGCAGTGGTCCCGAGAATGAAAAACTGTTTTTT.

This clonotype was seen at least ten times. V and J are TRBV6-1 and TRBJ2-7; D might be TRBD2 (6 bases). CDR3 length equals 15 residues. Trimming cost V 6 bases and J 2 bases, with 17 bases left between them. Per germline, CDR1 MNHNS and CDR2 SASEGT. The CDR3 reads CASSILSGVTYEQYF. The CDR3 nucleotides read TGTGCCAGCAGCATCCTCTCGGGAGTCACCTACGAGCAGTACTTC.

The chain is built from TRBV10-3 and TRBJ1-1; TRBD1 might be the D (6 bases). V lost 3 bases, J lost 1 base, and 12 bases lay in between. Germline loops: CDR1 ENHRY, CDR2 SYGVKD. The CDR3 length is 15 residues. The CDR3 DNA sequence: TGTGCCATCAGTGACAGGGGCGGTAGGAACACTGAAGCTTTCTTT. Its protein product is CAISDRGGRNTEAFF.

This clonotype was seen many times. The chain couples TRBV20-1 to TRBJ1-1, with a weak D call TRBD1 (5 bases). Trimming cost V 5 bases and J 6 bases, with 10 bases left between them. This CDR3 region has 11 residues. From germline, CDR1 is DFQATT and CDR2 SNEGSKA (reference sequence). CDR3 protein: CSASWGSEAFF. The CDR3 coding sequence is TGCAGTGCTTCCTGGGGGTCTGAAGCTTTCTTT.

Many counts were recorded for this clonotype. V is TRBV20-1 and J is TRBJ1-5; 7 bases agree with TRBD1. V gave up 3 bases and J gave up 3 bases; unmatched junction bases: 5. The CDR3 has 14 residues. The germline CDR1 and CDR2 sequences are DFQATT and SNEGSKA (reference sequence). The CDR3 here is CSAREQGNNQPQHF. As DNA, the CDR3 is TGCAGTGCTAGGGAACAGGGGAACAATCAGCCCCAGCATTTT.

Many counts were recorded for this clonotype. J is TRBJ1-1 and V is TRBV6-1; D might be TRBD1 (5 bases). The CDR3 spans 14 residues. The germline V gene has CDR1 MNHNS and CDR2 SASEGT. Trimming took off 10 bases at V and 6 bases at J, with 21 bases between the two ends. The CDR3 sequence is CATRDDLSRPEAFF. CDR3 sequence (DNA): TGTGCCACCCGGGACGACCTATCCCGCCCTGAAGCTTTCTTT.

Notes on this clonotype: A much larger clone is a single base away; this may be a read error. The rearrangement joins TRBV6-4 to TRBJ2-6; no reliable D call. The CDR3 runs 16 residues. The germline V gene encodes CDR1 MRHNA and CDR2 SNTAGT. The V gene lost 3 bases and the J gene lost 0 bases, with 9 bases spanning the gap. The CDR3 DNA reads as TGTGCCAGCAGTGAAAAGGCCCTCTCTGGGGCCAACGTCCTGACTTTC. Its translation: CASSEKALSGANVLTF.

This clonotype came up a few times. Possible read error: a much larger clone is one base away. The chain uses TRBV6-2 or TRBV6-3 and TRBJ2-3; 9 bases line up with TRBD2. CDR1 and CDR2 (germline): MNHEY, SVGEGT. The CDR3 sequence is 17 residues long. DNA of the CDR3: TGTGCCAGCAGTTACTCGACTAGCGGACAGTTCACAGATACGCGGTATTTT. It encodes CASSYSTSGQFTDTRYF.

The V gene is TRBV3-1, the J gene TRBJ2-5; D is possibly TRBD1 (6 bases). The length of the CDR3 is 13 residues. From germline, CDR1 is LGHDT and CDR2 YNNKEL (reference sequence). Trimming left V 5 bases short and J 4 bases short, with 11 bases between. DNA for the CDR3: TGTGCCAGCAGCATCAGGGGCCGAGAGACCCAGTACTTC. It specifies CASSIRGRETQYF.

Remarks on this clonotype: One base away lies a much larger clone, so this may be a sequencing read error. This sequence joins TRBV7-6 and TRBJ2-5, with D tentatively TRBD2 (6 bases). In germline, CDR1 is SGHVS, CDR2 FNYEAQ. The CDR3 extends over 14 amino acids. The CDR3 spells CASSLAVGRNEQSF. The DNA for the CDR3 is TGTGCCAGCAGCTTAGCTGTGGGGAGGAATGAGCAGTCCTTC. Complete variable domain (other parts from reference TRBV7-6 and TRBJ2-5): GAGVSQSPRYKVTKRGQDVALRCDPISGHVSLYWYRQALGQGPEFLTYFNYEAQQDKSGLPNDRFSAERPEGSISTLTIQRTEQRDSAMYRCASSLAVGRNEQSFGPGTRLLVL.

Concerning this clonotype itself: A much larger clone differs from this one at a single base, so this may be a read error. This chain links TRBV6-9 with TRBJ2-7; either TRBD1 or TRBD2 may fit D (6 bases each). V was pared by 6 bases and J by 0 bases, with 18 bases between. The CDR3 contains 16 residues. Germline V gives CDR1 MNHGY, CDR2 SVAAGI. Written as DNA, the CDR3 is TGTGCCAGCAGCCATTCCGGGGGCGAGATCTCCTACGAGCAGTACTTC. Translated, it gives CASSHSGGEISYEQYF.

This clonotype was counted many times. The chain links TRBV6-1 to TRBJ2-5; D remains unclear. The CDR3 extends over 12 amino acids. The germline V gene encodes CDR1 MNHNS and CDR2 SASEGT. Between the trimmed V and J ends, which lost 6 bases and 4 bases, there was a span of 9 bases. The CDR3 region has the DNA TGTGCCAGCAGACTCTTGGGAGAGACCCAGTACTTC. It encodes CASRLLGETQYF.

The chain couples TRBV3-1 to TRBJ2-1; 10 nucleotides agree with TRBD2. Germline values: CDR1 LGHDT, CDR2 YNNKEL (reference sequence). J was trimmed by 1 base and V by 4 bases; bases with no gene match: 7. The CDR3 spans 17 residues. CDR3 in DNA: TGTGCCAGCAGCCCCAAGAGCGGGGGGGTTTCCTACAATGAGCAGTTCTTC. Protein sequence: CASSPKSGGVSYNEQFF.

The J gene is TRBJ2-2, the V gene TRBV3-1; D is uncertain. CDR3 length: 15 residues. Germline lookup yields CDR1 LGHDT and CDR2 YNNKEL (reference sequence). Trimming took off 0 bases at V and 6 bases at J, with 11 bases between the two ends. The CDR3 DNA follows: TGTGCCAGCAGCCAAGATAGGGCTTGGTCCGGGGAGCTGTTTTTT. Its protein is CASSQDRAWSGELFF.

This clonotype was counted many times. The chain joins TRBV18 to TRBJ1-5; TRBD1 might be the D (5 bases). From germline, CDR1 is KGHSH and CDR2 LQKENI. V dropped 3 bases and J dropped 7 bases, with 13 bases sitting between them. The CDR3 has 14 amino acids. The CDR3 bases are TGTGCCAGCTCACCGACTCAGGGTTTACAGCCCCAGCATTTT. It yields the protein CASSPTQGLQPQHF.